Listed below are T cell receptor beta chains from one sample, sequenced in a study of monozygotic twins with inflammatory bowel disease. From the 5' RACE reads, TCRdb lists one entry per CDR3 protein and no DNA. The ten most abundant clones cover around 2% of a sample with roughly 330,000 distinct CDR3 sequences. Material for sequencing was blood. These TCRs come from a human donor with ulcerative colitis or Crohn's disease, or a healthy co-twin of an affected twin (not recorded which). The CDR3 runs from the conserved cysteine through the conserved F or W.

>TRBJ2-7|TRBV18
CASSPKADSSYEQYF
>TRBJ1-1|TRBV20-1
CSASRGNTEAFF
>TRBJ2-3|TRBV20-1
CSAREHDATDTQYF
>TRBJ2-2|TRBV19
CASSILFRQREWGTGELFF
>TRBJ1-5|TRBV7-8
CASSRDSPYSNQPQHF
>TRBJ1-2|TRBV12-3/TRBV12-4
CASSLSQGYGYTF
>TRBJ2-6|TRBV5-5
CASSLIAGSSGANVLTF
>TRBJ1-2|TRBV7-2
CASSPRDSLHYGYTF
>TRBJ2-1|TRBV7-2
CASSRTAGGFEYEQFF
>TRBJ2-3|TRBV5-1
CASSVSRGTDTQYF
>TRBJ2-7|TRBV11-2
CASSLGQFRVQYF
>TRBJ2-2|TRBV12-3/TRBV12-4
CASRGDRGKSGELFF
>TRBJ1-6|TRBV12-5
CASGLGQTASPLHF
>TRBJ1-6|TRBV12-3/TRBV12-4
CASSAANSPLHF
>TRBJ2-3|TRBV5-4
CASSTLGRVNTDTQYF
>TRBJ2-1|TRBV7-3
CASSPRPGSSYNEQFF
>TRBJ2-2|TRBV20-1
CSARAGRGPLKAGELFF
>TRBJ2-7|TRBV18
CASSHRDRALDYEQYF
>TRBJ1-5|TRBV30
CAWGRSRTDQPQHF
>TRBJ1-2|TRBV7-2
CASSLERSSYGYTF
>TRBJ2-1|TRBV20-1
CSDRDSSSYNEQFF
>TRBJ1-6|TRBV18
CASSPPGSSSYNSPLHF
>TRBJ2-1|TRBV20-1
CSAYLSGRGGNEQFF
>TRBJ2-7|TRBV5-1
CASSLGTGGYGEQYF
>TRBJ1-2|TRBV24-1
CATSDLRQGTGYTF
>TRBJ1-1|TRBV20-1
CSVRPGNTEAFF
>TRBJ1-2|TRBV7-2
CASSLVALTNYGYTF
>TRBJ1-2|TRBV6-5
CASSYSGGRSVVSTF
>TRBJ1-5|TRBV21-1
CASSKVTGPPRDQPQHF
>TRBJ2-2|TRBV24-1
CATSVPPGLAGGLNTGELFF
>TRBJ2-3|TRBV5-1
CASTYFPRDRLTDTQYF
>TRBJ2-1|TRBV3-1
CASSQEWTGNYNEQFF
>TRBJ2-1|TRBV20-1
CSARDPTLYNEQFF
>TRBJ2-2|TRBV10-3
CAIKQGLGTGELFF
>TRBJ1-2|TRBV19
CASSPDPFYGYTF
>TRBJ2-2|TRBV10-3
CAISWVSDGELFF
>TRBJ2-2|TRBV20-1
CSAGGESGGFGELFF
>TRBJ1-1|TRBV5-5
CASSLVEWAWTEAFF
>TRBJ2-1|TRBV3-1
CASSQVRGDNEQFF
>TRBJ1-2|TRBV3-1
CASSQVEGRSGYTF
>TRBJ1-2|TRBV12-3/TRBV12-4
CASSSQGYYGYTF
>TRBJ2-4|TRBV20-1
CSARVDRGNIQYF
>TRBJ1-6|TRBV28
CASSLGRADNSPLHF